This entry lists 23 T cell receptor beta chains sequenced from one sample in a study of CD8 T cells in ankylosing spondylitis. From the 5' RACE reads, TCRdb called clonotypes with MiXCR, one entry per CDR3 protein. The sample shows some 7,000 distinct CDR3 sequences, 2.5% to 3% of them seen only once. Specimen: blood, either unsorted or a sorted T cell fraction (not recorded which). These receptors all come from a female donor with ankylosing spondylitis or in good health (not recorded which).

Within the sample, this clonotype is large. The chain links TRBV9 to TRBJ2-2; 7 bases map to TRBD2. Germline-derived CDR1 and CDR2 are SGDLS and YYNGEE. Unmatched junction bases numbered 5, after V lost 0 bases and J lost 6 bases. This CDR3 is 15 amino acids long. The CDR3 nucleotides read TGTGCCAGCAGCGTAGTGGCGGGAGTGGCCGGGGAGCTGTTTTTT. Its translation is CASSVVAGVAGELFF.

This clonotype was detected many times. The chain has TRBV9 and TRBJ2-2; no clear D gene. V was clipped by 6 bases and J by 6 bases, with 6 bases between them. The CDR3 runs to 11 residues. Germline V gene sequence: CDR1 SGDLS, CDR2 YYNGEE. The CDR3 DNA reads as TGTGCCAGCAACCTAGCCGGGGAGCTGTTTTTT. It encodes CASNLAGELFF.

This clonotype has a count of ten or more. The V and J genes are TRBV9 and TRBJ2-7, with 10 bases matching TRBD2. Germline CDR1 and CDR2: SGDLS and YYNGEE. This CDR3 is built from 17 residues. V lost 4 bases and J lost 0; bases outside the gene matches: 10. The CDR3 is CASSPGGSGGSSYEQYF. For the CDR3, the DNA is TGTGCCAGCAGCCCTGGGGGTAGCGGGGGGAGCTCCTACGAGCAGTACTTC.

This clonotype was detected many times. V usage is TRBV9 and J usage is TRBJ2-1; 11 bases align to TRBD2. Per the germline V gene, CDR1 is SGDLS and CDR2 is YYNGEE. The trim removed 4 bases at V and 7 bases at J, leaving 7 bases unmatched. This CDR3 is built from 15 residues. The CDR3 is CASSLTGLADNEQFF. CDR3 sequence (DNA): TGTGCCAGCAGCCTTACGGGACTAGCGGATAATGAGCAGTTCTTC.

By its share, this clonotype is medium-sized (0.01 to 0.1%). This chain joins TRBV9 and TRBJ2-3; TRBD1 agrees at 9 bases. The CDR3 spans 15 residues. Germline CDR1 reads SGDLS; CDR2 reads YYNGEE. The J segment lost 2 bases and the V segment lost 3 bases, leaving 4 bases of the junction unmatched. DNA for the CDR3: TGTGCCAGCAGCGGAGGGACAGGGCCCACAGATACGCAGTATTTT. Protein sequence: CASSGGTGPTDTQYF.

This clonotype was counted ten times or more. J is TRBJ2-2 and V is TRBV9; 7 bases are shared with TRBD1. The V segment lost 3 bases and the J segment 3 bases; nucleotides outside the gene matches: 11. Germline CDR1 is SGDLS and CDR2 is YYNGEE. This CDR3 is 17 amino acids long. CDR3 residues: CASSAQRGGVDTGELFF. The CDR3 DNA reads as TGTGCCAGCAGCGCGCAAAGAGGGGGCGTAGACACCGGGGAGCTGTTTTTT. The full variable domain, with the rest looked up from reference TRBV9 and TRBJ2-2, is DSGVTQTPKHLITATGQRVTLRCSPRSGDLSVYWYQQSLDQGLQFLIQYYNGEERAKGNILERFSAQQFPDLHSELNLSSLELGDSALYFCASSAQRGGVDTGELFFGEGSRLTVL.

This clonotype was counted many times. The chain is built from TRBV9 and TRBJ2-1, with D unclear. CDR1 and CDR2 (germline): SGDLS, YYNGEE. The CDR3 extends over 14 amino acids. Trimming cost V 6 bases and J 6 bases, with 16 bases left between them. The CDR3 region is CASTANLALNEQFF. The CDR3 coding sequence is TGTGCCAGCACCGCGAATCTTGCTCTCAATGAGCAGTTCTTC.

This clonotype was seen ten or more times. The J gene is TRBJ1-2, the V gene TRBV9; D possibly corresponds to TRBD1 (5 bases). V lost 4 bases to trimming and J lost 0 bases, with 13 bases between them. Germline V gives CDR1 SGDLS, CDR2 YYNGEE. CDR3 length: 15 residues. CDR3 protein: CASSPWGSPNYGYTF. CDR3 bases: TGTGCCAGCAGCCCCTGGGGCAGCCCTAACTATGGCTACACCTTC.

At least ten counts were recorded for this clonotype. The chain has TRBV9 and TRBJ2-1, with 10 bases matching TRBD1. V trimming: 3 bases; J trimming: 4 bases; junction bases outside the gene matches: 7. This CDR3 is built from 16 residues. The germline gives CDR1 SGDLS, CDR2 YYNGEE. CDR3 bases: TGTGCCAGCAGCGCCTCCGGGACAGGGGTGTACAATGAGCAGTTCTTC. Translation gives CASSASGTGVYNEQFF.

This clonotype was counted at least ten times. The chain employs TRBV9 and TRBJ2-2; 8 nucleotides match TRBD2. Per germline, CDR1 SGDLS and CDR2 YYNGEE. This CDR3 region has 17 residues. Trimming at V came to 0 bases and at J to 4 bases, leaving 8 bases not matched to a gene. The CDR3 bases are TGTGCCAGCAGCGTAGTAGGGGTGCTAGCGGGCACCGGGGAGCTGTTTTTT. Translating gives CASSVVGVLAGTGELFF.

This clonotype was seen repeatedly, ten times or more. The CDR3 protein is CASSVGSGYNEQFF. Written as DNA, the CDR3 is TGTGCCAGCAGCGTGGGTTCAGGCTACAATGAGCAGTTCTTC. The V and J genes are TRBV9 and TRBJ2-1; D is uncertain. The CDR3 covers 14 residues. The ends were cut back, 2 bases at V and 3 bases at J, with 9 bases in the middle. Germline V CDR1 and CDR2: SGDLS, YYNGEE.

This clonotype was found many times. The chain is built from TRBV9 and TRBJ2-3, with no clear D. V dropped 4 bases and J dropped 5 bases, with 11 bases sitting between them. Germline V gene sequence: CDR1 SGDLS, CDR2 YYNGEE. The CDR3 loop spans 13 amino acids. The CDR3 spells CASSTPDGDTQYF. CDR3 nucleotide sequence: TGTGCCAGCAGCACGCCGGACGGAGATACGCAGTATTTT. Supplemented by reference TRBV9 and TRBJ2-3, the full variable domain reads DSGVTQTPKHLITATGQRVTLRCSPRSGDLSVYWYQQSLDQGLQFLIQYYNGEERAKGNILERFSAQQFPDLHSELNLSSLELGDSALYFCASSTPDGDTQYFGPGTRLTVL.

By sample fraction, this clonotype is medium-sized (0.01 to 0.1%). J is TRBJ2-7 and V is TRBV9; possibly TRBD1 or TRBD2 for D (5 bases each). The CDR3 spans 15 residues. V was clipped by 3 bases and J by 3 bases, with 16 bases between them. CDR1 is SGDLS and CDR2 is YYNGEE in the germline V gene. The CDR3 DNA reads TGTGCCAGCAGCGCCGATGGGTTGGGGGACTACGAGCAGTACTTC. It specifies CASSADGLGDYEQYF.

There are many counts of this clonotype. J is TRBJ2-3 and V is TRBV9, with D possibly TRBD2 on 6 matching bases. V was trimmed by 0 bases and J by 1 base, leaving 12 bases between them. CDR3 length: 16 residues. Germline CDR1 reads SGDLS; CDR2 reads YYNGEE. The CDR3 loop is CASSVAWGEGTDTQYF. The CDR3 bases are TGTGCCAGCAGCGTAGCTTGGGGGGAAGGCACAGATACGCAGTATTTT.

This clonotype was counted ten times or more. V is TRBV9 and J is TRBJ2-7; D possibly corresponds to TRBD1 (6 bases). This CDR3 has 15 residues. CDR1 is SGDLS and CDR2 is YYNGEE in the germline V gene. The V gene lost 4 bases and the J gene lost 2 bases, with 16 bases spanning the gap. DNA for the CDR3: TGTGCCAGCAGCTTGGGGCAGGGGTCCCCCTACGAGCAGTACTTC. This translates into CASSLGQGSPYEQYF.

In this sample, this clonotype turned up many times. The V and J genes are TRBV9 and TRBJ2-1; 10 bases line up with TRBD2. V shed 0 bases, J shed 8 bases, and the junction held 8 bases outside the gene matches. Germline assignment: CDR1 SGDLS and CDR2 YYNGEE. This CDR3 has 16 residues. CDR3 in amino acids: CASSVVSGGLLDEQFF. CDR3 bases: TGTGCCAGCAGCGTAGTTAGCGGGGGGCTCCTCGATGAGCAGTTCTTC. Full variable domain (remainder filled in from reference TRBV9 and TRBJ2-1): DSGVTQTPKHLITATGQRVTLRCSPRSGDLSVYWYQQSLDQGLQFLIQYYNGEERAKGNILERFSAQQFPDLHSELNLSSLELGDSALYFCASSVVSGGLLDEQFFGPGTRLTVL.

By share, this clonotype ranks as medium-sized. The rearrangement joins TRBV9 to TRBJ1-4, with 10 bases matching TRBD1. The J segment lost 2 bases and the V segment lost 3 bases, leaving 1 base of the junction unmatched. The CDR3 consists of 15 residues. CDR1 and CDR2 from the germline V gene are SGDLS and YYNGEE. CDR3 sequence reads: CASSETGGTNEKLFF. DNA for the CDR3: TGTGCCAGCAGCGAGACAGGGGGCACTAATGAAAAACTGTTTTTT.

This clonotype was observed at least ten times. This chain joins TRBV9 and TRBJ2-1; D is perhaps TRBD1 (5 bases). This CDR3 has 16 residues. The V gene lost 3 bases and the J gene lost 7 bases, with 20 bases spanning the gap. From germline, CDR1 is SGDLS and CDR2 YYNGEE. The CDR3 protein is CASSGPGGAEANEQFF. In DNA, the CDR3 is TGTGCCAGCAGCGGTCCCGGTGGGGCCGAGGCAAATGAGCAGTTCTTC.

This rearrangement joins TRBV9 to TRBJ2-7; TRBD2 aligns across 16 bases. The CDR3 is 19 residues long. V was clipped by 3 bases and J by 1 base; unmatched bases: 10. Germline CDR1 reads SGDLS; CDR2 reads YYNGEE. The chain's CDR3 is CASSGAGTSGRAGSYEQYF. The CDR3 DNA reads TGTGCCAGCAGCGGGGCCGGGACTAGCGGGAGGGCCGGATCCTACGAGCAGTACTTC.

By share of the sample, this clonotype is medium-sized (0.01 to 0.1%). V gene TRBV9 combines with J gene TRBJ2-2; D remains ambiguous. There are 12 residues in the CDR3. The germline CDR1 and CDR2 sequences are SGDLS and YYNGEE. The germline V and J ends were trimmed by 3 bases and 5 bases, with 5 bases remaining between them. The CDR3 is CASSGSTGELFF. The DNA of the CDR3 is TGTGCCAGCAGCGGTAGTACCGGGGAGCTGTTTTTT. The full variable domain, completed using reference TRBV9 and TRBJ2-2, is DSGVTQTPKHLITATGQRVTLRCSPRSGDLSVYWYQQSLDQGLQFLIQYYNGEERAKGNILERFSAQQFPDLHSELNLSSLELGDSALYFCASSGSTGELFFGEGSRLTVL.

This clonotype was detected many times. The J gene is TRBJ1-1, the V gene TRBV9; 7 bases agree with TRBD1. This CDR3 region has 14 residues. The V and J ends lost 1 base and 7 bases, in that order; junction bases with no gene match: 7. Per germline, CDR1 SGDLS and CDR2 YYNGEE. CDR3 sequence (DNA): TGTGCCAGCAGCGTATCCCCTGGACAGGATGAAGCTTTCTTT. Protein: CASSVSPGQDEAFF.

This clonotype was found many times. The CDR3 here is CASSVGVGGSYEQYF. As DNA, the CDR3 is TGTGCCAGCAGCGTGGGAGTGGGGGGTTCCTACGAGCAGTACTTC. The rearrangement links TRBV9 to TRBJ2-7, with D perhaps matching TRBD2 (6 bases). Germline CDR1 is SGDLS and CDR2 is YYNGEE. The CDR3 length is 15 residues. Trimming took 2 bases from V and 1 from J, leaving 13 bases between them.

This clonotype was seen repeatedly, ten times or more. The V and J genes are TRBV9 and TRBJ2-2; no definite D call. This CDR3 is 14 amino acids long. Germline lookup yields CDR1 SGDLS and CDR2 YYNGEE. V lost 1 base and J 6 bases, leaving 10 bases between the germline ends. CDR3 amino acids: CASSVTPIPGELFF. The CDR3 DNA sequence: TGTGCCAGCAGCGTAACACCGATTCCCGGGGAGCTGTTTTTT.